The clone carrying this TCR beta chain has just one count. The target antigen is unknown. The record originates from a study of shared clonotypes between healthy human individuals. The CDR3 loop spans 14 amino acids. Naive CD8 cells, CD45RO-negative and positively selected for CCR7, excluded terminally differentiated effector memory CD45RA+ cells. TCRdb's copy holds only in-frame clones and misses some; the assay was immunoSEQ multiplex PCR. The repertoire holds some 2 million clones, with roughly 94% as singletons. Regarding the study as a whole: Non-shared clonotypes had lower generation probabilities than those shared by all four donors. Genetic and exposure-history diversity was limited by the few donors.

The receptor's source is a man between 18 and 29 years old in good health. The chain has TRBV21-1 and TRBJ2-7; whether TRBD2, the table's D call, matches the DNA was not checked. TRBV21-1 is listed as a pseudogene. Sequencing used naive CD8+ T cells sorted from blood. The CDR3 protein is CASSKEGWGYEQYF. The CDR3 region has the DNA TGTGCCAGCAGTAAGGAGGGGTGGGGCTACGAGCAGTACTTC.